These 5 T cell receptor beta chains came from one sample sequenced in a study of CD8 T cells in Susac syndrome. Roughly 0.45 to 1 ug RNA was reverse transcribed with random hexamers. TCRdb independently ran MiXCR on the immunoSEQ multiplex PCR reads; one entry per CDR3 protein. The table shows some 260,000 distinct CDR3 sequences, with roughly 95% occurring only once. Sample: CD4+ T cells from PBMCs. The receptors derive from a human donor with multiple sclerosis.

V and J are TRBV6-6 and TRBJ2-7, with 7 nucleotides matching TRBD1. Germline V gene lookup returns CDR1 MNHNY and CDR2 SVGAGI (reference sequence). The CDR3 contains 14 residues. V shed 2 bases and J 6 bases; nucleotides not matched to a gene: 7. The CDR3 sequence: CASSYPRQGSEQYF. In DNA, the CDR3 is TGTGCCAGCAGTTACCCCCGACAGGGAAGCGAGCAGTACTTC.

This rearrangement joins TRBV24-1 to TRBJ1-1, with TRBD1 matching over 7 bases. V was pared by 5 bases and J by 0 bases, with 17 bases of the junction left unmatched. The V gene's germline CDR1 is KGHDR and CDR2 SFDVKD. The CDR3 extends over 19 amino acids. Written as DNA, the CDR3 is TGTGCCACCAGTGCTCCTCATCGGGACAGCCACTTAATGAACACTGAAGCTTTCTTT. The encoded protein is CATSAPHRDSHLMNTEAFF.

The chain joins TRBV24-1 to TRBJ2-2; no clear D gene. Germline V gene data show CDR1 as KGHDR and CDR2 as SFDVKD. The CDR3 is made up of 14 amino acids. The V gene lost 1 base and the J gene lost 4 bases, with 6 bases spanning the gap. This CDR3 is CATSDFLSTGELFF. The DNA of the CDR3 is TGTGCCACCAGTGATTTCCTTAGCACCGGGGAGCTGTTTTTT.

The genes are TRBV24-1 and TRBJ2-1, with 7 bases that match TRBD1. From germline, CDR1 is KGHDR and CDR2 SFDVKD. V was clipped by 4 bases and J by 9 bases; unmatched bases: 14. This CDR3 region has 16 residues. Here the CDR3 reads CATSEFGQGEGTEQFF. DNA of the CDR3: TGTGCCACCAGTGAATTCGGGCAGGGGGAAGGCACTGAGCAGTTCTTC.

This rearrangement joins TRBV29-1 to TRBJ2-5, with TRBD2 matching 11 bases. Germline V gene sequence: CDR1 SQVTM, CDR2 ANQGSEA. V lost 4 bases to trimming and J lost 9 bases; unmatched junction nucleotides: 7. There are 13 residues in the CDR3. Here the CDR3 reads CSVGSGGAMAQYF. CDR3 in DNA: TGCAGCGTTGGTAGCGGGGGGGCTATGGCCCAGTACTTC. Looking up the rest from reference TRBV29-1 and TRBJ2-5 gives the full variable domain: SAVISQKPSRDICQRGTSLTIQCQVDSQVTMMFWYRQQPGQSLTLIATANQGSEATYESGFVIDKFPISRPNLTFSTLTVSNMSPEDSSIYLCSVGSGGAMAQYFGPGTRLLVL.